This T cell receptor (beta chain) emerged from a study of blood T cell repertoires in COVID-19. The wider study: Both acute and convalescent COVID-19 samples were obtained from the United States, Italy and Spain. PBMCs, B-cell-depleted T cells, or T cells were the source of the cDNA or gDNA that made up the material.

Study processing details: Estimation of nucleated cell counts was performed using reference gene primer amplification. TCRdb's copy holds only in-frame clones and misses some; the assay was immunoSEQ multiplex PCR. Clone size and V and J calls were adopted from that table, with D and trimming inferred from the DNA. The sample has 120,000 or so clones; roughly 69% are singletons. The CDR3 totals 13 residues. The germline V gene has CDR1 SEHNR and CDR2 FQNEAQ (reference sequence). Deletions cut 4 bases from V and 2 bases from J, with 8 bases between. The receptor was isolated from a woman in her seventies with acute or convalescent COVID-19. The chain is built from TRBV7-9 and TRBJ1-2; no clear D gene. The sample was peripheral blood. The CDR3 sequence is CASSSTENYGYTF. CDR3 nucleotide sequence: TGTGCCAGCAGCTCAACAGAGAACTATGGCTACACCTTC.